The rows below give T cell receptor beta chains drawn from one sample of a study of blood T cells in healthy people across ages. A single record per CDR3 protein comes from TCRdb applying MiXCR to the 5' RACE reads. In the table there are around 800,000 distinct CDR3 sequences, roughly 46% of which are singletons. The specimen was blood. These receptors came from an elderly man in good health. CDR3s include the opening cysteine and the closing phenylalanine or tryptophan. The D gene is left open where the match is weak. Rows give clone size only sometimes, using once, few, many, or a class for an expanded clone.

>.|TRBV7-3|TRBD2|16|TRBJ2-1
TGTGCCAGCAGCCGTAAGGGCGGGGGGTCGAACAATGAGCAGTTCTTC
CASSRKGGGSNNEQFF
>many|TRBV28|.|16|TRBJ1-5
TGTGCCAGCAGTTCCTCTCAGGGAGTCGGCAATCAGCCCCAGCATTTT
CASSSSQGVGNQPQHF
>few|TRBV27|.|15|TRBJ1-4
TGTGCCAGCAGTACCCGGACAGCCAGTAATGAAAAACTGTTTTTT
CASSTRTASNEKLFF
>.|TRBV9|.|13|TRBJ1-2
TGTGCCAGCAGCGCCCTAACTATTGGCGGCTACACCTTC
CASSALTIGGYTF
>.|TRBV6-1|TRBD1|13|TRBJ2-5
TGTGCCAGTAAACAGGGGGCGAGAGAGACCCAGTACTTC
CASKQGARETQYF
>.|TRBV11-1|.|13|TRBJ2-1
TGTGCCAGCAGCCCCATTCGGGGCGGTGAGCAGTTCTTC
CASSPIRGGEQFF
>many|TRBV7-2|.|14|TRBJ2-7
TGTGCCAGCAGCTTAGACGGGGGATCCTACGAGCAGTACTTC
CASSLDGGSYEQYF
>few|TRBV27|.|15|TRBJ2-7
TGTGCCAGCAGTTCTCCCAGAGGGTTGTCCTACGAGCAGTACTTC
CASSSPRGLSYEQYF
>.|TRBV30|.|15|TRBJ2-1
TGTGCCTGGAGTGTAAGTGACTTCCACTACAATGAGCAGTTCTTC
CAWSVSDFHYNEQFF
>.|TRBV15|TRBD2|15|TRBJ2-1
TGTGCCACCGGCGTGCTAGCGGGAGTTCGGAATGAGCAGTTCTTC
CATGVLAGVRNEQFF
>.|TRBV7-2|TRBD2|17|TRBJ2-6
TGTGCCAGCGGCTTAGCGGGAGGGAGCTCTGGGGCCAACGTCCTGACTTTC
CASGLAGGSSGANVLTF
>many|TRBV12-3/TRBV12-4|TRBD1|12|TRBJ2-7
TGTGCCAGCAGCCCAGGGGGCCGGGAGCAGTACTTC
CASSPGGREQYF
>.|TRBV20-1|.|13|TRBJ2-1
TGCAGTGCTAGAACCCCCTCCTACAATGAGCAGTTCTTC
CSARTPSYNEQFF
>few|TRBV9|.|14|TRBJ2-7
TGTGCCAGCAGCGTAGGTTACAGCTCCTACGAGCAGTACTTC
CASSVGYSSYEQYF
>.|TRBV5-1|.|14|TRBJ2-3
TGCGCCAGCAGCTTCCAAATACAGGGAGATACGCAGTATTTT
CASSFQIQGDTQYF
>.|TRBV5-1|.|16|TRBJ2-3
TGCGCCAGCAGCTTGGAAGGCCGCGGAGACACAGATACGCAGTATTTT
CASSLEGRGDTDTQYF
>.|TRBV4-2|.|14|TRBJ2-7
TGTGCCAGCAGCCGAGATCGCTGGCCGCGTGAGCAGTACTTC
CASSRDRWPREQYF
>.|TRBV19|.|14|TRBJ2-5
TGTACCAGTAGTACGACACTGTACCAAGAGACCCAGTACTTC
CTSSTTLYQETQYF
>.|TRBV28|.|14|TRBJ2-7
TGTGCCAGCAGGGAGACAGGGACTACCTACGAGCAGTACTTC
CASRETGTTYEQYF
>many|TRBV12-3/TRBV12-4|.|12|TRBJ2-3
TGTGCCAGCAGTTCTACCACAGATACGCAGTATTTT
CASSSTTDTQYF
>.|TRBV3-1|.|14|TRBJ2-4
TGTGCCAGCACAGCAGAACTAGCCAAAAACATTCAGTACTTC
CASTAELAKNIQYF
>.|TRBV7-9|TRBD2|16|TRBJ2-3
TGTGCCAGCAACCCGGTTGCACTAGCGGAGCGAGATACGCAGTATTTT
CASNPVALAERDTQYF
>many|TRBV20-1|TRBD2|18|TRBJ2-7
TGCAGTGCTCGATCCGAGGGACTAGCGGGATACTCCTACAATGAGCAGTACTTC
CSARSEGLAGYSYNEQYF